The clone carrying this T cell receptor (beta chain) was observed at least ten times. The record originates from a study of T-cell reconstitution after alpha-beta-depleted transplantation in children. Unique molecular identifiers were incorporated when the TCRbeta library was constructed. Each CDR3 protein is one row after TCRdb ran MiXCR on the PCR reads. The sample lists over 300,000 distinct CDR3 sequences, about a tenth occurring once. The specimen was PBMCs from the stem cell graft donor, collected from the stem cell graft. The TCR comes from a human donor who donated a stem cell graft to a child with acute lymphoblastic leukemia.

CDR3 in DNA: TGTGCCAGCAGGCCAGGAGGCGGAAACACCATATATTTT. Translated, it gives CASRPGGGNTIYF. J is TRBJ1-3 and V is TRBV12-3 or TRBV12-4; D gene ambiguous. The CDR3 has 13 amino acids. V dropped 6 bases and J dropped 4 bases, with 10 bases sitting between them.